The 20 T cell receptor beta chains given below trace back to one sample, sequenced in a study of beta chain features in type 1 diabetes. Every isolated RNA sample was fully reverse transcribed, so sequencing captured expressed TCRB transcripts. The method was immunoSEQ multiplex PCR; TCRdb's version includes in-frame clones alone and lacks a portion of them. The repertoire holds fewer than 250,000 clones, roughly two thirds seen once, with 0.053% in the top ten. Material for sequencing was naive CD4+ T cells from blood. All receptors come from a man aged 30 to 39 in good health.

The V and J genes are TRBV7-9 and TRBJ2-3; 10 bases fit TRBD2. The CDR3 consists of 18 residues. J lost 0 bases, V lost 1 base, and 7 bases had no gene match. Germline assignment: CDR1 SEHNR and CDR2 FQNEAQ (reference sequence). The CDR3 coding sequence is TGTGCCAGCAGCTTAGGTCCTAGCGGGAGATGGAGCACAGATACGCAGTATTTT. Protein: CASSLGPSGRWSTDTQYF.

The chain uses TRBV6-6 and TRBJ2-1; D is uncertain. The CDR3 extends over 14 amino acids. With 0 bases removed from V and 3 bases from J, the gap between germline ends came to 6 bases. Germline CDR1 and CDR2: MNHNY and SVGAGI (reference sequence). DNA for the CDR3: TGTGCCAGCAGTTACTCGACCAGCTACAATGAGCAGTTCTTC. Protein sequence: CASSYSTSYNEQFF.

The V call is TRBV6-1, the J call TRBJ2-1; tentative D call: TRBD1 (6 bases). The germline V gene has CDR1 MNHNS and CDR2 SASEGT. V lost 2 bases and J 5 bases, leaving 16 bases between the germline ends. The CDR3 loop spans 16 amino acids. DNA for the CDR3: TGTGCCAGCAGTGAACTGGTCAGGGGAAGCGACAATGAGCAGTTCTTC. Protein: CASSELVRGSDNEQFF.

In its sample, this clone was seen a few times. The chain links TRBV29-1 to TRBJ2-7; D is tentatively TRBD1 or TRBD2 (5 bases each). From germline, CDR1 is SQVTM and CDR2 ANQGSEA. The CDR3 covers 11 residues. The V and J ends lost 6 bases and 6 bases respectively, with 12 bases between them. CDR3 bases: TGCAGCGTGCCGGGGCCAGCCGAGCAGTACTTC. Translating gives CSVPGPAEQYF.

The chain is built from TRBV30 and TRBJ2-3; a possible D gene is TRBD2 (5 bases). The germline V and J ends were trimmed by 2 bases and 1 base, with 16 bases remaining between them. The CDR3 length is 16 residues. CDR1 and CDR2 from the germline V gene are GTSNPN and SVGIG (reference sequence). CDR3 protein: CAWSTGSPSGTDTQYF. In DNA form, the CDR3 reads TGTGCCTGGAGTACGGGGAGTCCCTCTGGCACAGATACGCAGTATTTT.

The chain recombines TRBV5-4 with TRBJ2-1; the D gene is possibly TRBD2 (6 bases). The CDR3 sequence is 14 residues long. Germline CDR1 SGHNT, CDR2 YYREEE (reference sequence). V gave up 0 bases and J gave up 5 bases, with 9 bases separating them. The CDR3 nucleotides are TGTGCCAGCAGCTTGGCTAGCGCCAACAATGAGCAGTTCTTC. The encoded protein is CASSLASANNEQFF.

V and J are TRBV29-1 and TRBJ2-3; 7 bases are a match to TRBD2. This CDR3 region has 15 residues. CDR1 is SQVTM and CDR2 is ANQGSEA in the germline V gene. V dropped 6 bases and J dropped 1; count of bases not matched to a gene: 10. CDR3 sequence (DNA): TGCAGCGTCCACGACCGTCTAGCGGGCACAGATACGCAGTATTTT. Its translation is CSVHDRLAGTDTQYF.

The J gene is TRBJ2-1, the V gene TRBV28; 8 nucleotides match TRBD2. CDR3 length: 14 amino acids. Germline values: CDR1 MDHEN, CDR2 SYDVKM. The J segment lost 7 bases and the V segment lost 1 base, leaving 3 bases of the junction unmatched. The CDR3 DNA reads as TGTGCCAGCAGTTTATCCGGGACTAGTAATGAGCAGTTCTTC. The encoded protein is CASSLSGTSNEQFF.

The chain uses TRBV20-1 and TRBJ2-1; D is ambiguous. The CDR3 has 11 amino acids. The ends were cut back, 5 bases at V and 9 bases at J, with 11 bases in the middle. The germline V gene encodes CDR1 DFQATT and CDR2 SNEGSKA (reference sequence). CDR3 amino acids: CSAVSKLEQFF. In DNA form, the CDR3 reads TGCAGTGCTGTGTCCAAACTTGAGCAGTTCTTC.

The CDR3 loop reads CASSPRDEPGANVLTF. The CDR3 DNA reads as TGTGCCAGCAGTCCCAGGGATGAACCTGGGGCCAACGTCCTGACTTTC. V is TRBV2 and J is TRBJ2-6, with D tentatively TRBD1 (5 bases). Trimming took 5 bases from V and 2 from J, leaving 13 bases between them. Germline lookup yields CDR1 SNHLY and CDR2 FYNNEI. The CDR3 is made up of 16 amino acids.

As to this clone: The same CDR3 can be traced to other DNA sequences in this sample. V is TRBV7-9 and J is TRBJ2-3; D remains unclear. Germline V gene sequence: CDR1 SEHNR, CDR2 FQNEAQ (reference sequence). This CDR3 region has 12 residues. Between the trimmed V and J ends, which lost 5 bases and 1 base, there was a span of 4 bases. The CDR3 reads CASSPGTDTQYF. CDR3 in DNA: TGTGCCAGCAGCCCGGGCACAGATACGCAGTATTTT.

The rearrangement links TRBV23-1 to TRBJ2-5; D not resolved. TRBV23-1 has ORF status, its function being uncertain. The CDR3 consists of 13 residues. Trimming shortened V by 2 bases and J by 3 bases, and 7 bases separated the two germline ends. The CDR3, as DNA: TGCGCCAGCAGTCAACGGGTGGAAGAGACCCAGTACTTC. Translating it yields CASSQRVEETQYF.

The gene calls are TRBV4-2 and TRBJ2-1; 12 bases match TRBD2. With V trimmed by 0 bases and J by 7 bases, 1 base remained unmatched. The CDR3 loop spans 15 amino acids. CDR1 LGHNA and CDR2 YNFKEQ come from the germline V gene. DNA of the CDR3: TGTGCCAGCAGCCAAGAAACTAGCGGGAGGAATGAGCAGTTCTTC. It specifies CASSQETSGRNEQFF.

The V call is TRBV11-2, the J call TRBJ2-1; a possible D gene is TRBD2 (6 bases). The CDR3 spans 17 residues. Trimming stripped 1 base from V and 8 bases from J, with 21 bases between. CDR1 is SGHAT and CDR2 is FQNNGV in the germline V gene. For the CDR3, the DNA is TGTGCCAGCAGCTTAGTCCCGTTCGCGGGGTCTGGTTATGAGCAGTTCTTC. Translating it yields CASSLVPFAGSGYEQFF.

The gene calls are TRBV5-6 and TRBJ2-3; TRBD2 agrees at 11 bases. The V segment lost 3 bases and the J segment 3 bases; nucleotides outside the gene matches: 6. Per germline, CDR1 SGHDT and CDR2 YYEEEE. The CDR3 totals 16 residues. CDR3 nucleotide sequence: TGTGCCAGCAGCTCTGGGACTAGCGGAACTACAGATACGCAGTATTTT. Encoded protein: CASSSGTSGTTDTQYF.

This chain uses TRBV15 with TRBJ2-3, with 13 positions matching TRBD2. J gave up 3 bases and V 0 bases, and 6 bases lay outside the gene matches. Germline V gives CDR1 LNHNV, CDR2 YYDKDF (reference sequence). CDR3 size: 18 residues. The CDR3, as DNA: TGTGCCACCAGCAGAGATTTTGGACTAGCGGGAGCGACAGATACGCAGTATTTT. Protein: CATSRDFGLAGATDTQYF.

J is TRBJ1-5 and V is TRBV30; a possible D gene is TRBD1 (6 bases). Trimming took 5 bases from V and 0 from J, leaving 8 bases between them. The CDR3 is 13 amino acids. From germline, CDR1 is GTSNPN and CDR2 SVGIG (reference sequence). CDR3 amino acids: CAWRTDSNQPQHF. The CDR3 DNA sequence: TGTGCCTGGCGGACAGATAGCAATCAGCCCCAGCATTTT.

The chain has TRBV25-1 and TRBJ2-1; unclear D gene. Germline values: CDR1 MGHDK, CDR2 SYGVNS. The CDR3 spans 12 residues. Trimming removed 1 base from V and 4 bases from J, with 2 bases in between. In DNA, the CDR3 is TGTGCCAGCAGTGAATTTTACAATGAGCAGTTCTTC. Its protein product is CASSEFYNEQFF.

The chain uses TRBV5-4 and TRBJ1-6; D unresolved. Trimming took 1 base from V and 5 from J, leaving 10 bases between them. This CDR3 has 15 residues. The germline gives CDR1 SGHNT, CDR2 YYREEE (reference sequence). Here the CDR3 reads CASSLPASNNSPLHF. The CDR3 coding sequence is TGTGCCAGCAGCTTGCCTGCCAGTAATAATTCACCCCTCCACTTT.

The J gene is TRBJ2-3, the V gene TRBV13; TRBD2 agrees at 7 bases. The CDR3 is 14 residues long. V lost 3 bases, J lost 7 bases, and 7 bases stayed unmatched. From germline, CDR1 is PRHDT and CDR2 FYEKMQ (reference sequence). The CDR3 here is CASSFAGAGNTQYF. In nucleotides, the CDR3 is TGTGCCAGCAGCTTCGCAGGAGCGGGGAATACGCAGTATTTT.